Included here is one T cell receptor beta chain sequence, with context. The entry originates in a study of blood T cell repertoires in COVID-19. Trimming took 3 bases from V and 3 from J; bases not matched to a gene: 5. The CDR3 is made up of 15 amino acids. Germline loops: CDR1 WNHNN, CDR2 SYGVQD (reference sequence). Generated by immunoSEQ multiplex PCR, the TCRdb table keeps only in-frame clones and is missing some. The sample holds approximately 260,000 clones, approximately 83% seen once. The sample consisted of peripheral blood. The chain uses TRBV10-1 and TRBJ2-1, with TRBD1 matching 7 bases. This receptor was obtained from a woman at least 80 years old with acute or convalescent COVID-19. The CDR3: CASSEGGLGYNEQFF. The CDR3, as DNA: TGCGCCAGCAGTGAAGGGGGCTTAGGCTACAATGAGCAGTTCTTC.